This is a list of T cell receptor beta chains from one sample in a study of OX40 agonist ivuxolimab in advanced cancers. The protocol was immunoSEQ multiplex PCR, while the TCRdb copy is restricted to in-frame clones and leaves out a portion. The repertoire holds around 54,000 clones, with 90% to 95% as singletons. The sample was CD4+ or CD8+ T cells sorted from blood, taken in a trial of the OX40 agonist ivuxolimab. The receptors here all came from an adult with an advanced solid tumor such as melanoma, head and neck, liver or kidney cancer. Both conserved end residues are part of each CDR3. D genes are given only for firm matches. Clone sizes are given selectively: once, few, many, or a class where the clone is expanded.

>TRBV13|TRBD1|.|TRBJ2-2
CASSFRGRAGELFF
TGTGCCAGCAGCTTTAGGGGGCGCGCCGGGGAGCTGTTTTTT
>TRBV11-3|TRBD2|once|TRBJ2-7
CASSWTSSEQYF
TGTGCCAGCAGCTGGACTAGCTCCGAGCAGTACTTC
>TRBV5-5|.|.|TRBJ2-1
CASTMTGNEQFF
TGTGCCAGCACCATGACGGGGAATGAGCAGTTCTTC
>TRBV13|.|.|TRBJ2-5
CASSPGPGGETQYF
TGTGCCAGCAGCCCGGGCCCAGGCGGGGAGACCCAGTACTTC
>TRBV6-1|.|.|TRBJ1-5
CASSERHYSNQPQHF
TGTGCCAGCAGTGAAAGGCATTATAGCAATCAGCCCCAGCATTTT
>TRBV9|.|.|TRBJ1-5
CASSVGGSNQPQHF
TGTGCCAGCAGCGTAGGAGGTAGCAATCAGCCCCAGCATTTT
>TRBV9|TRBD1|.|TRBJ1-4
CASSAPSGGMANEKLFF
TGTGCCAGCAGCGCTCCATCAGGGGGCATGGCTAATGAAAAACTGTTTTTT
>TRBV28|TRBD1|.|TRBJ2-7
CATQGQAYEQYF
TGTGCCACACAAGGACAGGCCTACGAGCAGTACTTC
>TRBV2|.|.|TRBJ2-7
CASRTSYEQYF
TGTGCCAGCAGGACTTCCTACGAGCAGTACTTC
>TRBV9|TRBD1|.|TRBJ2-3
CASSDSPGQGATDTQYF
TGTGCCAGCAGCGATAGTCCGGGACAGGGTGCCACAGATACGCAGTATTTT
>TRBV5-6|.|.|TRBJ1-4
CASSPSPGEGEKLFF
TGTGCCAGCAGCCCCTCCCCAGGGGAGGGGGAAAAACTGTTTTTT
>TRBV9|TRBD2|.|TRBJ2-1
CASSPTWVAGYYNEQFF
TGTGCCAGCAGCCCAACCTGGGTAGCGGGATACTACAATGAGCAGTTCTTC
>TRBV5-6|.|.|TRBJ1-2
CASSLAIQGTAYGYTF
TGTGCCAGCAGCTTGGCCATACAGGGTACGGCCTATGGCTACACCTTC
>TRBV28|TRBD2|.|TRBJ2-7
CASSLQGLGIYEQYF
TGTGCCAGCAGTTTACAGGGACTAGGGATATACGAGCAGTACTTC
>TRBV27|TRBD1|.|TRBJ2-1
CASSLGTGGSYNEQFF
TGTGCCAGCAGTTTAGGGACAGGGGGCTCCTACAATGAGCAGTTCTTC
>TRBV11-2|TRBD2|.|TRBJ2-5
CASSGRLAGGSQETQYF
TGTGCCAGCAGCGGGCGACTAGCGGGAGGGTCACAGGAGACCCAGTACTTC
>TRBV5-1|.|.|TRBJ2-1
CASSWTSGAEQFF
TGCGCCAGCAGCTGGACCTCCGGCGCTGAGCAGTTCTTC
>TRBV15|TRBD2|.|TRBJ2-3
CATSLSGRGGTDTQYF
TGTGCCACCAGCCTTAGCGGGAGGGGAGGCACAGATACGCAGTATTTT
>TRBV4-1|.|.|TRBJ1-4
CASSPSPTNEKLFF
TGCGCCAGCAGCCCCTCACCCACCAATGAAAAACTGTTTTTT
>TRBV9|TRBD2|.|TRBJ2-1
CASSGASGSFYNEQFF
TGTGCCAGCAGCGGTGCTAGCGGGAGTTTCTACAATGAGCAGTTCTTC
>TRBV19|.|.|TRBJ2-1
CASSISTRNNEQFF
TGTGCCAGTAGTATAAGTACCCGGAACAATGAGCAGTTCTTC
>TRBV12-1|.|once|TRBJ2-7
CASSYYRTGGYEQYF
TGTGCCAGCAGTTACTACAGGACAGGGGGCTACGAGCAGTACTTC